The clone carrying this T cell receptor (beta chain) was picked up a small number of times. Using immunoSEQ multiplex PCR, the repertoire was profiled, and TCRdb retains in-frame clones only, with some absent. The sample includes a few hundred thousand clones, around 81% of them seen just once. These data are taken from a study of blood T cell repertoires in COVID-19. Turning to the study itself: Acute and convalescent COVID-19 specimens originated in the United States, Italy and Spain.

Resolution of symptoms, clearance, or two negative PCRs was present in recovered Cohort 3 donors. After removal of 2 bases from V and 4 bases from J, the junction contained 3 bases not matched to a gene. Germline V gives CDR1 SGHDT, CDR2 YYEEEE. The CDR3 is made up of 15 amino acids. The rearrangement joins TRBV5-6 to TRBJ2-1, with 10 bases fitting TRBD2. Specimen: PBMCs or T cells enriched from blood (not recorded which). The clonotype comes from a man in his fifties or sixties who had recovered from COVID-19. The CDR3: CASSLQLAGYNEQFF. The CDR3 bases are TGTGCCAGCAGCTTACAACTAGCGGGGTACAATGAGCAGTTCTTC.